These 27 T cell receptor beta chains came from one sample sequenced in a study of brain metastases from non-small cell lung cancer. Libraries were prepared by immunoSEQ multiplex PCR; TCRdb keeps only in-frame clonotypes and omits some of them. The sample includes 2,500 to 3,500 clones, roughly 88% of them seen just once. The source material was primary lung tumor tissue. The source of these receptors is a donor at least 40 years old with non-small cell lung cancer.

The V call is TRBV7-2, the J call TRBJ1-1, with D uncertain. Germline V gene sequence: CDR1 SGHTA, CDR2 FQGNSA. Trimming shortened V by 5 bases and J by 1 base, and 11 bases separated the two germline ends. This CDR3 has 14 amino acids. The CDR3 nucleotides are TGTGCCAGCAGCCTTCCCCACAGGAACACTGAAGCTTTCTTT. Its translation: CASSLPHRNTEAFF.

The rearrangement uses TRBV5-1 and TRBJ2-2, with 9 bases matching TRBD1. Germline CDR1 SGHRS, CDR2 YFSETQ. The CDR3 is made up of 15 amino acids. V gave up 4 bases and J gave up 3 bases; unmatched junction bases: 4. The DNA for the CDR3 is TGCGCCAGCAGCCCCGGACAGGGGTACACCGGGGAGCTGTTTTTT. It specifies CASSPGQGYTGELFF.

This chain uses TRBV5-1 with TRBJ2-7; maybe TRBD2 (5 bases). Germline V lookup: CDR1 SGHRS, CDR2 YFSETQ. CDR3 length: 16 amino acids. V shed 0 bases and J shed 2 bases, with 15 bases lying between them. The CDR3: CASSLAGVSFTYEQYF. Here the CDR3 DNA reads TGCGCCAGCAGCTTGGCCGGGGTGAGTTTTACCTACGAGCAGTACTTC.

CDR3 DNA: TGTGCCAGTAGTATCCGACTAGAAATGACAGATACGCAGTATTTT. Protein: CASSIRLEMTDTQYF. The V gene is TRBV19, the J gene TRBJ2-3; TRBD2 is a possible D gene (6 bases). The CDR3 sequence is 15 residues long. V dropped 3 bases and J dropped 3 bases, with 13 bases sitting between them. The germline CDR1 and CDR2 sequences are LNHDA and SQIVND (reference sequence).

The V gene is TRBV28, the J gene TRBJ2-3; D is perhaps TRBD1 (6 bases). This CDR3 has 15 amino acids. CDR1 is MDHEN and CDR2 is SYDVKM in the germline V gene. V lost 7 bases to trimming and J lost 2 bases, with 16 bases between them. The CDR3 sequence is CASTSDRILTDTQYF. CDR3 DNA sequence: TGTGCCAGCACCTCTGACAGGATCCTCACAGATACGCAGTATTTT.

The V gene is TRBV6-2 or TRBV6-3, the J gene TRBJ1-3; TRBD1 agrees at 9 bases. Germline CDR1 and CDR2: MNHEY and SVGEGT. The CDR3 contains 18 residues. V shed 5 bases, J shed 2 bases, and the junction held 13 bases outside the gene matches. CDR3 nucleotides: TGTGCCAGCAGTGTGGGGACAGGGTGGGGTAGGGCTGGAAACACCATATATTTT. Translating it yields CASSVGTGWGRAGNTIYF.

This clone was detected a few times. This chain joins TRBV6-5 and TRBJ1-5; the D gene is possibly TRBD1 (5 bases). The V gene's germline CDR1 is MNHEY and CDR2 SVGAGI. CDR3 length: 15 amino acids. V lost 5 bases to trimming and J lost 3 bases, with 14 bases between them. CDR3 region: CASSRSKGNNQPQHF. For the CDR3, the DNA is TGTGCCAGCAGTCGCTCGAAGGGGAACAATCAGCCCCAGCATTTT.

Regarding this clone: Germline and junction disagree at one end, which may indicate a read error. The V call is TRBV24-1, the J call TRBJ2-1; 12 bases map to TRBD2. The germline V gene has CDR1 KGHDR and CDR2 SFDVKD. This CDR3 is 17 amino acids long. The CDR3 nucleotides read TGTGCCATCAGTGACTCAGGACTAGCGGGGTCCTACAATGAGCAGTTCTTC. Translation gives CAISDSGLAGSYNEQFF.

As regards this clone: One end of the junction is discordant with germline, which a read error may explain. The CDR3 protein is CASSLAGTQDRELFF. The DNA of the CDR3 is TGTGCCAGCAGCTTAGCGGGGACCCAAGATAGGGAGCTATTTTTT. V gene TRBV7-9 combines with J gene TRBJ2-2; D assignment may be TRBD1 or TRBD2 (5 bases each). From germline, CDR1 is SEHNR and CDR2 FQNEAQ (reference sequence). CDR3 length equals 15 residues.

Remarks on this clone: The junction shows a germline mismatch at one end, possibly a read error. This CDR3 reads CASNLFLGQTEAFF. CDR3 nucleotides: TGTGCCAGCAATTTATTTCTGGGACAAACTGAAGCTTTCTTT. The chain has TRBV27 and TRBJ1-1, with a weak D call TRBD1 (6 bases). The CDR3 length is 14 residues. CDR1 and CDR2 from the germline V gene are MNHEY and SMNVEV (reference sequence).

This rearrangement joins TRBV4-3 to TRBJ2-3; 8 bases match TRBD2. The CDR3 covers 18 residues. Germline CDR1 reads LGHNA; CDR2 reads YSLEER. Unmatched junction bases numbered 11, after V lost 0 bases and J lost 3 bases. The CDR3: CASSQDLLLAGGTDTQYF. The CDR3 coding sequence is TGCGCCAGCAGCCAAGATCTTCTCCTGGCGGGAGGAACAGATACGCAGTATTTT.

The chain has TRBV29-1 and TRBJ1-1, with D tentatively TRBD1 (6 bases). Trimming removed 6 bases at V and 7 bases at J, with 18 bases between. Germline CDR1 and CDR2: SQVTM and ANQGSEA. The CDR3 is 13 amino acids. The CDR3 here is CSVRFGGAGEAFF. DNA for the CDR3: TGCAGCGTCCGTTTTGGGGGGGCCGGTGAAGCTTTCTTT.

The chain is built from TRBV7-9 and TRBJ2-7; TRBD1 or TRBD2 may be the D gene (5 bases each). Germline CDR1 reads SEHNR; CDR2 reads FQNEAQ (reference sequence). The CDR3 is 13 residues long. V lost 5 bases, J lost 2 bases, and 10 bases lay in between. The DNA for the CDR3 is TGTGCCAGCAGCCTTCGGGGCCCCTACGAGCAGTACTTC. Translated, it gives CASSLRGPYEQYF.

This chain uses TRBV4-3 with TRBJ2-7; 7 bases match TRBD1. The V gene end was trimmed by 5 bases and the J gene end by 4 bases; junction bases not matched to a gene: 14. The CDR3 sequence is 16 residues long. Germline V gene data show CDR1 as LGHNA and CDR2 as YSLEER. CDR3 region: CASSFSSTGERYEQYF. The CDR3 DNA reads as TGCGCCAGCAGCTTTAGTAGCACAGGGGAGAGGTACGAGCAGTACTTC.

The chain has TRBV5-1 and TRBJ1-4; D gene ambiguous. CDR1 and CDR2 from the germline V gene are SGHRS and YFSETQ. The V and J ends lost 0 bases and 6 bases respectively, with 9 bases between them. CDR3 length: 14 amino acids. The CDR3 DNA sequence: TGCGCCAGCAGCTTGGCAGGTAACGATGAAAAACTGTTTTTT. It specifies CASSLAGNDEKLFF. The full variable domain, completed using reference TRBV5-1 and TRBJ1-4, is KAGVTQTPRYLIKTRGQQVTLSCSPISGHRSVSWYQQTPGQGLQFLFEYFSETQRNKGNFPGRFSGRQFSNSRSEMNVSTLELGDSALYLCASSLAGNDEKLFFGSGTQLSVL.

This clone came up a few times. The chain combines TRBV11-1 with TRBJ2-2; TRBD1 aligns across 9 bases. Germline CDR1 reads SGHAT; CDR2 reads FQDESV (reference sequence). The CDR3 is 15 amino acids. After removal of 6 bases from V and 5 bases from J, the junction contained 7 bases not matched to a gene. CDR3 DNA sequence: TGTGCCAGCAGTAGGGGACAGGGAAGAACCGGGGAGCTGTTTTTT. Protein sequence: CASSRGQGRTGELFF. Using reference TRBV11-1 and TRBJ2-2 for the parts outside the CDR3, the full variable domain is EAEVAQSPRYKITEKSQAVAFWCDPISGHATLYWYRQILGQGPELLVQFQDESVVDDSQLPKDRFSAERLKGVDSTLKIQPAELGDSAMYLCASSRGQGRTGELFFGEGSRLTVL.

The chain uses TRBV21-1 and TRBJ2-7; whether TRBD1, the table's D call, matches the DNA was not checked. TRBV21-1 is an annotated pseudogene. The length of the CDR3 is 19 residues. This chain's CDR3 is CASFLSPTQTRGPLYEQYF. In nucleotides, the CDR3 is TGTGCCAGCTTCCTTAGTCCAACTCAAACCAGGGGGCCCCTCTACGAGCAGTACTTC.

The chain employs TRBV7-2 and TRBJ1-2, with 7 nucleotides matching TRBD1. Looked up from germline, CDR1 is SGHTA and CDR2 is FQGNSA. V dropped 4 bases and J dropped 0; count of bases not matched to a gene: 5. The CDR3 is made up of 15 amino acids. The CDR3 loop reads CASSSRDRANYGYTF. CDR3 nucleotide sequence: TGTGCCAGCAGCTCCCGGGACAGAGCTAACTATGGCTACACCTTC. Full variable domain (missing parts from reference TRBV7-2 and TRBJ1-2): GAGVSQSPSNKVTEKGKDVELRCDPISGHTALYWYRQSLGQGLEFLIYFQGNSAPDKSGLPSDRFSAERTGGSVSTLTIQRTQQEDSAVYLCASSSRDRANYGYTFGSGTRLTVV.

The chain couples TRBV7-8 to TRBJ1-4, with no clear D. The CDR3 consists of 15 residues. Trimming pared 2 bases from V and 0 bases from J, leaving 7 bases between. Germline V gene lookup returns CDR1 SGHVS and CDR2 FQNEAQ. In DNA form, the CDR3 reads TGTGCCAGCAGCTTAACCGGAGCAACTAATGAAAAACTGTTTTTT. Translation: CASSLTGATNEKLFF.

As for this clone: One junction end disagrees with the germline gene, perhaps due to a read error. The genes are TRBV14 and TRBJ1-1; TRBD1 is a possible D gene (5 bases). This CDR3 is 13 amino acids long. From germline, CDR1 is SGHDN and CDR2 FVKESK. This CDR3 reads CASSLNRYTEAFF. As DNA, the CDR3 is TGTGCTAGCAGTCTTAACAGGTACACTGAAGCTTTCTTT. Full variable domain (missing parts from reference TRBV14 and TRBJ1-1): EAGVTQFPSHSVIEKGQTVTLRCDPISGHDNLYWYRRVMGKEIKFLLHFVKESKQDESGMPNNRFLAERTGGTYSTLKVQPAELEDSGVYFCASSLNRYTEAFFGQGTRLTVV.

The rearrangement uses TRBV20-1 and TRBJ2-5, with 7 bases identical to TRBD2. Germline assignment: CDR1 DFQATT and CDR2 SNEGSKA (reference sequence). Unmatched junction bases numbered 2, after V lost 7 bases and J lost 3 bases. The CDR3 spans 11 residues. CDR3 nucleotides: TGCAGTGGCGGGGGAGAAGAGACCCAGTACTTC. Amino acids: CSGGGEETQYF.

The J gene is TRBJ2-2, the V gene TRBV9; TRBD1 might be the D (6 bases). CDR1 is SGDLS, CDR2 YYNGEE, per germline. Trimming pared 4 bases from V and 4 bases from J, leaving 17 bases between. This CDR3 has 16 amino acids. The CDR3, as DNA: TGTGCCAGCAGCCCCATCACAGGGCTCGGCACCGGGGAGCTGTTTTTT. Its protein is CASSPITGLGTGELFF.

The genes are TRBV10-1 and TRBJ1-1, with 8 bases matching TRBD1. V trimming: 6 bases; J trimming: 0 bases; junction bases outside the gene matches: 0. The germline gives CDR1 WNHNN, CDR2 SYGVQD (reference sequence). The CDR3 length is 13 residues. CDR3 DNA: TGCGCCAGCAGGGACAGGGTGAACACTGAAGCTTTCTTT. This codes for CASRDRVNTEAFF.

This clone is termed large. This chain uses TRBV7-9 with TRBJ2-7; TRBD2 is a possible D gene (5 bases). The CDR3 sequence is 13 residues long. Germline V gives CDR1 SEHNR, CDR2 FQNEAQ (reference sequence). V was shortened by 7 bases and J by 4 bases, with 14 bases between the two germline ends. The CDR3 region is CASKDSLQYEQYF. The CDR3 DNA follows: TGTGCCAGCAAGGACTCACTCCAATACGAGCAGTACTTC.

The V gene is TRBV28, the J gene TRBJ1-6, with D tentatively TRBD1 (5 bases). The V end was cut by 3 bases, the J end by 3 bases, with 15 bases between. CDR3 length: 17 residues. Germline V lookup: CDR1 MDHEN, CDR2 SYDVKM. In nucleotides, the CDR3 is TGTGCCAGCAGTTTTCCCTGGACAAGGAACTATAATTCACCCCTCCACTTT. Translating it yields CASSFPWTRNYNSPLHF.

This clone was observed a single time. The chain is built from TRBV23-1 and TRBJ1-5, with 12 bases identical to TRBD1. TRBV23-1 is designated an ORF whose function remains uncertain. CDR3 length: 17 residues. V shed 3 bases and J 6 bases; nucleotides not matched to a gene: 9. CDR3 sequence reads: CASSQPGQGATSQPQHF. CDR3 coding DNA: TGCGCCAGCAGTCAGCCGGGACAGGGGGCGACGAGTCAGCCCCAGCATTTT.

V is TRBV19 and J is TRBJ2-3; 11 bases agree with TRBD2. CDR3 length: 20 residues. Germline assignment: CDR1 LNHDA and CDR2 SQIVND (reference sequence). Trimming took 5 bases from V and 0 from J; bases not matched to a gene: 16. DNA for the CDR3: TGTGCCAGTAGTGGCCCGGGACTAGCGGACAGTACCCTTAGCACAGATACGCAGTATTTT. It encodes CASSGPGLADSTLSTDTQYF.